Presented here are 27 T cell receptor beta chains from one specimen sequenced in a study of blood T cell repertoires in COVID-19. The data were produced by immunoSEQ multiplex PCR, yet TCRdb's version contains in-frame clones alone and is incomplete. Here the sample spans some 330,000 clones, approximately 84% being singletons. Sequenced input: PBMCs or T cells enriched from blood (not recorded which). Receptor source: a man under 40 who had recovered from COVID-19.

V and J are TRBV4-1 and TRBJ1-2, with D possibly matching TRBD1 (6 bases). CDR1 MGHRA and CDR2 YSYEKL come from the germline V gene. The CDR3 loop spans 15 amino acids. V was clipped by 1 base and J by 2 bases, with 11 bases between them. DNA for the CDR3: TGCGCCAGCAGCCAAGGCTCGACAGGAAACTATGGCTACACCTTC. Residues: CASSQGSTGNYGYTF.

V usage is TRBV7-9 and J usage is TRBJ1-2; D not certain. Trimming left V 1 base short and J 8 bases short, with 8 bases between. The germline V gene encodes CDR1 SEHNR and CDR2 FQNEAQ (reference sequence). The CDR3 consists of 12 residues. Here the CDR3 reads CASSLDRDGYTF. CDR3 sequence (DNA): TGTGCCAGCAGCTTAGACAGAGACGGCTACACCTTC.

CDR3 nucleotides: TGTGCCAGCAGCCAAGAGGAGGGGACTATTGGGTCCTACAATGAGCAGTTCTTC. Protein product: CASSQEEGTIGSYNEQFF. The J gene is TRBJ2-1, the V gene TRBV3-1 (or the pseudogene TRBV3-2); 7 nucleotides agree with TRBD2. With V trimmed by 0 bases and J by 1 base, 9 bases remained unmatched. Germline CDR1 reads LGHDT; CDR2 reads YNNKEL (reference sequence). CDR3 length equals 18 residues.

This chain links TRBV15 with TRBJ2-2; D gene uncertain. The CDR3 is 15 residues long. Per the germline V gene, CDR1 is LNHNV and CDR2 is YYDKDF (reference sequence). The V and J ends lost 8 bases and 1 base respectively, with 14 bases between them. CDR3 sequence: CATHESLRNTGELFF. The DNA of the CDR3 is TGTGCCACCCATGAGTCCCTTAGGAACACCGGGGAGCTGTTTTTT.

The chain's CDR3 is CASSLGGRKVNTEAFF. The DNA for the CDR3 is TGTGCCAGCAGCTTAGGTGGCAGGAAGGTGAACACTGAAGCTTTCTTT. This chain connects TRBV7-8 to TRBJ1-1; D not resolved. Germline V lookup: CDR1 SGHVS, CDR2 FQNEAQ. The V end was cut by 1 base, the J end by 0 bases, with 12 bases between. The CDR3 loop spans 16 amino acids. The full variable domain, completed using reference TRBV7-8 and TRBJ1-1, is GAGVSQSPRYKVAKRGQDVALRCDPISGHVSLFWYQQALGQGPEFLTYFQNEAQLDKSGLPSDRFFAERPEGSVSTLKIQRTQQEDSAVYLCASSLGGRKVNTEAFFGQGTRLTVV.

The CDR3 loop reads CASSYTRESGNEQFF. CDR3 DNA: TGTGCCAGCAGTTACACGCGGGAGAGTGGCAATGAGCAGTTCTTC. V usage is TRBV6-8 and J usage is TRBJ2-1; 7 bases are shared with TRBD2. The germline V gene encodes CDR1 MNHGY and CDR2 SAAAGT. V shed 2 bases and J 6 bases; nucleotides not matched to a gene: 7. The CDR3 consists of 15 residues.

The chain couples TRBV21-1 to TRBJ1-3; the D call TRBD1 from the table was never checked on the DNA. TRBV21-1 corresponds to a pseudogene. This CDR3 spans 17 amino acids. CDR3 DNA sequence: TGTGCCAGCAGGGCTCAGGGGTTCCTCAGCTCTGGAAACACCATATATTTT. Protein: CASRAQGFLSSGNTIYF.

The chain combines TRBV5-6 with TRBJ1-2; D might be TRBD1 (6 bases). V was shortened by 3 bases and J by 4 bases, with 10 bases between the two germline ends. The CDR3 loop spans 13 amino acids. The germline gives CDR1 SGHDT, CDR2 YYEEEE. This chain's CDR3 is CASSWEGGYGYTF. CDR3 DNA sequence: TGTGCCAGCAGCTGGGAGGGGGGCTATGGCTACACCTTC.

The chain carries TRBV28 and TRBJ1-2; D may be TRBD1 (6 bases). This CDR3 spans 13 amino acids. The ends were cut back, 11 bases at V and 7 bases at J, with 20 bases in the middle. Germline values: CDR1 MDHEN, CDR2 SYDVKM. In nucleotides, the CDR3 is TGTGCCTCCACCGAGGGGGTCCAGGGTGGCTACACCTTC. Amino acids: CASTEGVQGGYTF.

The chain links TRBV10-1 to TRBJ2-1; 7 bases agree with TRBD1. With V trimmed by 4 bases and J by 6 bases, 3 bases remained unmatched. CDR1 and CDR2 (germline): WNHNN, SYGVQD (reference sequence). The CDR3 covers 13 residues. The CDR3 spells CASSVQGVNEQFF. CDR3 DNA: TGCGCCAGCAGTGTCCAGGGGGTCAATGAGCAGTTCTTC.

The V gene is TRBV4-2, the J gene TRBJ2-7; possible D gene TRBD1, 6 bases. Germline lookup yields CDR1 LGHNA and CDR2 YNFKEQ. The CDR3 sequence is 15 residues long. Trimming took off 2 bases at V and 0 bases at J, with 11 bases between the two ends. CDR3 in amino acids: CASSQTGRSSYEQYF. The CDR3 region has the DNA TGTGCCAGCAGCCAAACAGGGAGAAGCTCCTACGAGCAGTACTTC.

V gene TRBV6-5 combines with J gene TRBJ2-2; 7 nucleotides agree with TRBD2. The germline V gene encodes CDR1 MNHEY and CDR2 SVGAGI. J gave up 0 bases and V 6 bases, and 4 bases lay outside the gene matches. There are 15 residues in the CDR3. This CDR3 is CASSSLAANTGELFF. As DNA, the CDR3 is TGTGCCAGCAGCTCCCTAGCGGCGAACACCGGGGAGCTGTTTTTT.

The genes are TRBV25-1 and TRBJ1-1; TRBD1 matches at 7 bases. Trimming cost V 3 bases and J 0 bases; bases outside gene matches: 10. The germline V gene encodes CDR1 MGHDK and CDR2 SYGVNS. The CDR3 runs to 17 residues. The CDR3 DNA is TGTGCCAGCAGTGACCGATGGGGACAGAGCATGAACACTGAAGCTTTCTTT. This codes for CASSDRWGQSMNTEAFF.

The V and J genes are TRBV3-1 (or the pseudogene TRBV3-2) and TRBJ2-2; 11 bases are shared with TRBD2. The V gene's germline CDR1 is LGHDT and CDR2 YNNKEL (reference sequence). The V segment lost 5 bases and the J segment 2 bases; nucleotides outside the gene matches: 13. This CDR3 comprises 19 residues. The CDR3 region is CASSSPLAGGHQNTGELFF. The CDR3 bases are TGTGCCAGCAGCTCCCCTCTAGCGGGGGGCCATCAAAACACCGGGGAGCTGTTTTTT.

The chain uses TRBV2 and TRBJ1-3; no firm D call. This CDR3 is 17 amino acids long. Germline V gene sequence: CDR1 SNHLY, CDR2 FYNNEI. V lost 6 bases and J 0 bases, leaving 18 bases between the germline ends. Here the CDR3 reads CASSFAGRTFSGNTIYF. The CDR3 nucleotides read TGTGCCAGCAGCTTCGCTGGTAGGACTTTCTCTGGAAACACCATATATTTT.

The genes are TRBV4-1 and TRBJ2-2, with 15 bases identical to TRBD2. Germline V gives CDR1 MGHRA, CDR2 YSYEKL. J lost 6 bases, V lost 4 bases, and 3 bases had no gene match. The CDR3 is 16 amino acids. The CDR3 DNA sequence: TGCGCCAGCAGCCCGGGACTAGCGGGGGGCGCCGGGGAGCTGTTTTTT. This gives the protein CASSPGLAGGAGELFF.

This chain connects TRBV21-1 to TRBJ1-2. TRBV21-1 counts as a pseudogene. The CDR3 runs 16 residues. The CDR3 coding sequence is TGTGCCAGCAGCACCGGAGGGGACGGAGCTAACTATGGCTACACCTTC. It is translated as CASSTGGDGANYGYTF.

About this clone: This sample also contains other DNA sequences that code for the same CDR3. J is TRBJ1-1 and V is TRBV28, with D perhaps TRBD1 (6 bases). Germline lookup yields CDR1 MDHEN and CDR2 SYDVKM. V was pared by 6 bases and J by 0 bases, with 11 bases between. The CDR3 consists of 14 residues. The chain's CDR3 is CASSNRAMNTEAFF. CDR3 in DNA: TGTGCCAGCAGCAACAGGGCCATGAACACTGAAGCTTTCTTT.

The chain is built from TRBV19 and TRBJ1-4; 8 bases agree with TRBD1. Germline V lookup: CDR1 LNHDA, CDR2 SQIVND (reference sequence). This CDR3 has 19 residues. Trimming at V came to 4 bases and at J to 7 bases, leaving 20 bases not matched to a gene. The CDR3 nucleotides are TGTGCCAGTAGTAATTCCCCCCCGGACAGGGTATGGTTAAGTGAAAAACTGTTTTTT. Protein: CASSNSPPDRVWLSEKLFF. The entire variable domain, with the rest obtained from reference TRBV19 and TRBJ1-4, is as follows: DGGITQSPKYLFRKEGQNVTLSCEQNLNHDAMYWYRQDPGQGLRLIYYSQIVNDFQKGDIAEGYSVSREKKESFPLTVTSAQKNPTAFYLCASSNSPPDRVWLSEKLFFGSGTQLSVL.

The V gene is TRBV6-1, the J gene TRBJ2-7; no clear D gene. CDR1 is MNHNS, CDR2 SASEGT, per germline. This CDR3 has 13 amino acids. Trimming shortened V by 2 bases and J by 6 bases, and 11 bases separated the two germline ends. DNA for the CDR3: TGTGCCAGCAGTGAAAGTACGAGGTTCGAGCAGTACTTC. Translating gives CASSESTRFEQYF.

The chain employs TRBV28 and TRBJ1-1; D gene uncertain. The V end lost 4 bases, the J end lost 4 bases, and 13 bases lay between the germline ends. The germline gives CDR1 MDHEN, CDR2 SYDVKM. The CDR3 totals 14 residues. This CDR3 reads CASSSHSLPTEAFF. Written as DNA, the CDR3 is TGTGCCAGCAGTTCCCATAGCTTACCCACTGAAGCTTTCTTT.

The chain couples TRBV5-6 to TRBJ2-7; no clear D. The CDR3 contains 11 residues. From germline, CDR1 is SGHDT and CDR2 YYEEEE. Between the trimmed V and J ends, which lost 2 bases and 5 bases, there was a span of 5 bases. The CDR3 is CASSFHNEQYF. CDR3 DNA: TGTGCCAGCAGCTTTCACAACGAGCAGTACTTC.

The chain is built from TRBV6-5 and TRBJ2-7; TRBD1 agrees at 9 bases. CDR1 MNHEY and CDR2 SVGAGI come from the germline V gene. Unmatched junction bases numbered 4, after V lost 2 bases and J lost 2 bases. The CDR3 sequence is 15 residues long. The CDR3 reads CASSYTGTGTYEQYF. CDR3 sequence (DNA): TGTGCCAGCAGTTACACCGGGACAGGGACCTACGAGCAGTACTTC.

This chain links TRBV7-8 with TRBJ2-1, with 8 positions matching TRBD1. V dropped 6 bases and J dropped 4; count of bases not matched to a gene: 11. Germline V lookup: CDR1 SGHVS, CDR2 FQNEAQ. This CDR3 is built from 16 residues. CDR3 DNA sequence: TGTGCCAGCAGTTTCGGACAGGGTATTTTTTACAATGAGCAGTTCTTC. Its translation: CASSFGQGIFYNEQFF. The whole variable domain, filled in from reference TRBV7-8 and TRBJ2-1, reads GAGVSQSPRYKVAKRGQDVALRCDPISGHVSLFWYQQALGQGPEFLTYFQNEAQLDKSGLPSDRFFAERPEGSVSTLKIQRTQQEDSAVYLCASSFGQGIFYNEQFFGPGTRLTVL.

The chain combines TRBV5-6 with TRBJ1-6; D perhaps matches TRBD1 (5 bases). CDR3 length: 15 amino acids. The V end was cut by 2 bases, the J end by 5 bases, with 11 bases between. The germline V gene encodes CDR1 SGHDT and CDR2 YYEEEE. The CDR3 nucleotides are TGTGCCAGCAGCTTCTGGACAACTAATAATTCACCCCTCCACTTT. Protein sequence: CASSFWTTNNSPLHF.

CDR3 region: CASSVPSGGSRETQYF. The CDR3 DNA sequence: TGTGCCAGCAGCGTACCGAGCGGGGGGTCGAGAGAGACCCAGTACTTC. The V gene is TRBV9, the J gene TRBJ2-5; the match to TRBD2 covers 9 bases. With V trimmed by 1 base and J by 4 bases, 8 bases remained unmatched. Germline V gene lookup returns CDR1 SGDLS and CDR2 YYNGEE. CDR3 length equals 16 residues. The variable domain in full, with the rest retrieved from reference TRBV9 and TRBJ2-5, is DSGVTQTPKHLITATGQRVTLRCSPRSGDLSVYWYQQSLDQGLQFLIQYYNGEERAKGNILERFSAQQFPDLHSELNLSSLELGDSALYFCASSVPSGGSRETQYFGPGTRLLVL.

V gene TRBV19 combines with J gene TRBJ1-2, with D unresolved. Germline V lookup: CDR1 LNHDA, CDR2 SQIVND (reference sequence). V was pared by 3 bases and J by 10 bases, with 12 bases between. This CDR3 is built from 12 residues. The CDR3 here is CASSMLGSSYTF. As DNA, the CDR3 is TGTGCCAGTAGTATGTTAGGGAGTTCCTACACCTTC. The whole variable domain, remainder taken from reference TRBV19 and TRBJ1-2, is DGGITQSPKYLFRKEGQNVTLSCEQNLNHDAMYWYRQDPGQGLRLIYYSQIVNDFQKGDIAEGYSVSREKKESFPLTVTSAQKNPTAFYLCASSMLGSSYTFGSGTRLTVV.